This T cell receptor (beta chain) stems from a study of blood T cell repertoires in COVID-19. Authors' data handling: By means of reference gene primer amplification, nucleated cell counts were estimated. The table came from immunoSEQ multiplex PCR; TCRdb's copy has only in-frame clones and leaves some out. V and J calls and clone size are copied from that table; D and trimming were computed from the DNA. This sample has around 330,000 clones, with around nine tenths found just once. Across under 25 US areas, participants ranged in age from about 18 to 90 years. Donors of Cohort 3 who recovered were those that had two negative PCRs, clearance, or symptom resolution. The CDR3 spans 15 residues. The trim removed 5 bases at V and 0 bases at J, leaving 4 bases unmatched. Per the germline V gene, CDR1 is MNHEY and CDR2 is SVGAGI.

The chain joins TRBV6-5 to TRBJ1-3, with 7 bases fitting TRBD1. This receptor was obtained from a man aged 60-69 years who had recovered from COVID-19. Material: PBMCs or T cells enriched from blood (not recorded which). The CDR3, as DNA: TGTGCCAGCAGTCTAGACAGGGCCTCTGGAAACACCATATATTTT. This gives the protein CASSLDRASGNTIYF.